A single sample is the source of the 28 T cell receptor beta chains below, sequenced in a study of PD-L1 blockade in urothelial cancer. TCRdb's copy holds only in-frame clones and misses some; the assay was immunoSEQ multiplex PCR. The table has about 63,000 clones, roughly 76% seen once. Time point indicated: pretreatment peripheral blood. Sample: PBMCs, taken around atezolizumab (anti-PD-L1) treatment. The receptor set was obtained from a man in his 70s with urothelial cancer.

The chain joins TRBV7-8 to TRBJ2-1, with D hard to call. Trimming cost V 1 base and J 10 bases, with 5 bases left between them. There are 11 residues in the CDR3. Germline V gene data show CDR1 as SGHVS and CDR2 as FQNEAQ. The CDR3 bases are TGTGCCAGCAGCTTAGTCCTGGAGCAGTTCTTC. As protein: CASSLVLEQFF.

CDR3 in amino acids: CASSQGLAGGGNIQYF. The CDR3 DNA reads as TGTGCCAGCTCACAGGGACTAGCGGGAGGAGGGAACATTCAGTACTTC. The V and J genes are TRBV18 and TRBJ2-4; TRBD2 agrees at 15 bases. This CDR3 region has 16 residues. Germline CDR1 KGHSH, CDR2 LQKENI. The V segment lost 4 bases and the J segment 7 bases; nucleotides outside the gene matches: 5.

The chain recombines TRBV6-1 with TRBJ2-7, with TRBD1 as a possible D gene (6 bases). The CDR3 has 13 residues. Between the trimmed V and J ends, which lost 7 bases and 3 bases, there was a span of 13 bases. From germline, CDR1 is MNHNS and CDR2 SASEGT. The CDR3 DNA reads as TGTGCCAGCAACGGCAGGGGAAACTACGAGCAGTACTTC. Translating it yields CASNGRGNYEQYF.

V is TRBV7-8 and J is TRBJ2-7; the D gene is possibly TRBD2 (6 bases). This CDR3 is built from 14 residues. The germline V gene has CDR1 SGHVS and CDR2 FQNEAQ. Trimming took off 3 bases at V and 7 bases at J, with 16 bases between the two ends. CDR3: CASSFLGRSPEQYF. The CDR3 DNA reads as TGTGCCAGCAGCTTCTTGGGGAGGAGCCCTGAGCAGTACTTC. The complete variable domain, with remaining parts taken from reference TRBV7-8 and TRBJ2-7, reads GAGVSQSPRYKVAKRGQDVALRCDPISGHVSLFWYQQALGQGPEFLTYFQNEAQLDKSGLPSDRFFAERPEGSVSTLKIQRTQQEDSAVYLCASSFLGRSPEQYFGPGTRLTVT.

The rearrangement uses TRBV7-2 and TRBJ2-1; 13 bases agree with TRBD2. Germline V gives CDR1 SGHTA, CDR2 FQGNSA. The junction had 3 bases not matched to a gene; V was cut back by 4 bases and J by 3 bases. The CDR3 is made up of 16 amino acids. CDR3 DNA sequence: TGTGCCAGCAGCTCAGGGACTAGCGGGGTCTACAATGAGCAGTTCTTC. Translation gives CASSSGTSGVYNEQFF.

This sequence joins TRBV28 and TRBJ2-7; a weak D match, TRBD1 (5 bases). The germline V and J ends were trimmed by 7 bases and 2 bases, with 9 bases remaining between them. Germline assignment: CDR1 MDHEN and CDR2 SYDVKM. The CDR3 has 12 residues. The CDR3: CASKDTAYEQYF. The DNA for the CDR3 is TGTGCCAGCAAGGACACAGCCTACGAGCAGTACTTC.

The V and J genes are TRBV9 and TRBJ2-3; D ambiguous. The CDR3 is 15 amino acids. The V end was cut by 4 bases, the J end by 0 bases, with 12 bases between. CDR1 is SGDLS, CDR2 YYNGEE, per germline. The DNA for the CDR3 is TGTGCCAGCAGCCCGAGACTCAGTAGCACAGATACGCAGTATTTT. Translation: CASSPRLSSTDTQYF.

The CDR3: CATSEDRGRDLAFF. In DNA, the CDR3 is TGTGCCACCAGCGAGGACAGGGGGCGCGATCTGGCTTTCTTT. V gene TRBV15 combines with J gene TRBJ1-1, with 11 bases identical to TRBD1. CDR3 length: 14 residues. CDR1 and CDR2 from the germline V gene are LNHNV and YYDKDF (reference sequence). The V and J ends lost 5 bases and 11 bases, in that order; junction bases with no gene match: 10.

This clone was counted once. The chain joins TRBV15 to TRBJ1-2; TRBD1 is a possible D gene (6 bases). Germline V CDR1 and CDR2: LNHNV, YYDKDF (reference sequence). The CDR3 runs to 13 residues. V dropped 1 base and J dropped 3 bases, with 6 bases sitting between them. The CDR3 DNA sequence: TGTGCCACCAGCAGAGGACAGGACTATGGCTACACCTTC. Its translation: CATSRGQDYGYTF.

The CDR3 nucleotides read TGTGCCAGCAGCAGACTAGCGGGGACTCCCTACGAGCAGTACTTC. Protein product: CASSRLAGTPYEQYF. The chain has TRBV7-2 and TRBJ2-7, with 11 bases aligning to TRBD2. The germline CDR1 and CDR2 sequences are SGHTA and FQGNSA. Unmatched junction bases numbered 5, after V lost 5 bases and J lost 2 bases. The CDR3 sequence is 15 residues long.

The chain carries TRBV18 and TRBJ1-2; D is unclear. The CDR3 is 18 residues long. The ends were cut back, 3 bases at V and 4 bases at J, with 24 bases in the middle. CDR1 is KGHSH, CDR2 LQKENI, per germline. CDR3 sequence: CASSPQSVAGRGGYGYTF. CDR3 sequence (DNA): TGTGCCAGCTCACCCCAGTCGGTTGCGGGCCGAGGAGGCTATGGCTACACCTTC. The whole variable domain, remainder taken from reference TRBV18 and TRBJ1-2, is NAGVMQNPRHLVRRRGQEARLRCSPMKGHSHVYWYRQLPEEGLKFMVYLQKENIIDESGMPKERFSAEFPKEGPSILRIQQVVRGDSAAYFCASSPQSVAGRGGYGYTFGSGTRLTVV.

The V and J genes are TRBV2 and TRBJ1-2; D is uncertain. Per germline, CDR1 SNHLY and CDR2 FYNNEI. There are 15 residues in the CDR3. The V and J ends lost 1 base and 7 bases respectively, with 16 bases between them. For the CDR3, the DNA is TGTGCCAGCAGTGAAGAAAGGACGGGGAGGTCTGGCTACACCTTC. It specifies CASSEERTGRSGYTF.

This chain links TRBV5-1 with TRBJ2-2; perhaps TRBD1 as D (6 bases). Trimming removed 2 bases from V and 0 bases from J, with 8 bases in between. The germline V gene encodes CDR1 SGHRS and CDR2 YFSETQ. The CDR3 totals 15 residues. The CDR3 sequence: CASSLQGANTGELFF. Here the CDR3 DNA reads TGCGCCAGCAGCTTACAGGGCGCGAACACCGGGGAGCTGTTTTTT.

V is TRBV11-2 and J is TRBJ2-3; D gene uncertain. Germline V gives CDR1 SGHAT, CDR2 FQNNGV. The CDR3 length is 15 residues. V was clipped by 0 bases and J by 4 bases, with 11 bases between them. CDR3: CASSLETGLADTQYF. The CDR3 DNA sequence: TGTGCCAGCAGCTTAGAAACGGGTCTGGCAGATACGCAGTATTTT.

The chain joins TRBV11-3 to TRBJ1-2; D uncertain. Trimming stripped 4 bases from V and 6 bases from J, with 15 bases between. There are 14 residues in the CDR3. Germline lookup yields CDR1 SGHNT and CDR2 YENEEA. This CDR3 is CASSSLTGIDGYTF. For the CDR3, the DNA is TGTGCCAGCAGCTCTTTGACGGGAATAGATGGCTACACCTTC.

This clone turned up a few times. Here the CDR3 DNA reads TGTGCCAGCAGCTTAGGCCGGAGGGGCTACACCTTC. It translates to CASSLGRRGYTF. The chain recombines TRBV11-3 with TRBJ1-2; D call uncertain. V shed 1 base and J shed 8 bases, with 8 bases lying between them. This CDR3 is built from 12 residues. Germline V gene sequence: CDR1 SGHNT, CDR2 YENEEA.

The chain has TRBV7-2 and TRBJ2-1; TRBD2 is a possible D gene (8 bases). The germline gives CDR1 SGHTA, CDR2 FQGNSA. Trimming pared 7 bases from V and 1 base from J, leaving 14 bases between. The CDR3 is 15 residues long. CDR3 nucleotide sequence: TGTGCCAGCACCAGGGGGACTAGTTCCTACAATGAGCAGTTCTTC. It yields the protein CASTRGTSSYNEQFF.

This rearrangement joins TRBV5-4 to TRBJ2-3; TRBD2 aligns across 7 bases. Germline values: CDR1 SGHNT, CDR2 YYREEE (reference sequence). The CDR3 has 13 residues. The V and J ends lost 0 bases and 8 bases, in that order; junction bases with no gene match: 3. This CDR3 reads CASSLVASGTQYF. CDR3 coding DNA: TGTGCCAGCAGCTTGGTGGCTAGCGGTACGCAGTATTTT.

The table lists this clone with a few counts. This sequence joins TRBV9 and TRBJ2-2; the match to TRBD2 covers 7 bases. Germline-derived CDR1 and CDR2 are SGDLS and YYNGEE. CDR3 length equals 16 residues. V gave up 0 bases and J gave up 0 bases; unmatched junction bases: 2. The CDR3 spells CASSVDGGANTGELFF. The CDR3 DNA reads TGTGCCAGCAGCGTAGATGGGGGGGCGAACACCGGGGAGCTGTTTTTT.

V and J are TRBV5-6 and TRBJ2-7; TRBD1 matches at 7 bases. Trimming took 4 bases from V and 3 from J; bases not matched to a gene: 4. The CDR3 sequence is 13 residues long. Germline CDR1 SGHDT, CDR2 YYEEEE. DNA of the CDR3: TGTGCCAGCAGCCTTTGGACAGGCTACGAGCAGTACTTC. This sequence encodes CASSLWTGYEQYF.

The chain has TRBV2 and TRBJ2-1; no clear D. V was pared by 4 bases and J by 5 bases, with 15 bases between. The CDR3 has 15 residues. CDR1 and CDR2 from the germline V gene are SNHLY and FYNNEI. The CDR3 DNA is TGTGCCAGCAGTGCCTTGCGGAATACGGACAATGAGCAGTTCTTC. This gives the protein CASSALRNTDNEQFF. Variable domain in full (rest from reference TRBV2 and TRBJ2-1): EPEVTQTPSHQVTQMGQEVILRCVPISNHLYFYWYRQILGQKVEFLVSFYNNEISEKSEIFDDQFSVERPDGSNFTLKIRSTKLEDSAMYFCASSALRNTDNEQFFGPGTRLTVL.

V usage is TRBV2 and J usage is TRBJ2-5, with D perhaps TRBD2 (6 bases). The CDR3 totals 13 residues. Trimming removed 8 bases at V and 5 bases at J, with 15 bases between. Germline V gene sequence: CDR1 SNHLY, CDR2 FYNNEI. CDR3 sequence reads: CASHGGGWETQYF. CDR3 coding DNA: TGTGCCAGCCACGGGGGAGGCTGGGAGACCCAGTACTTC.

The CDR3 DNA reads as TGTGCCAGCAGCGTAGGAGGGTTGGAGACCCAGTACTTC. As protein: CASSVGGLETQYF. The chain carries TRBV9 and TRBJ2-5; D may be TRBD2 (5 bases). This CDR3 spans 13 amino acids. CDR1 is SGDLS and CDR2 is YYNGEE in the germline V gene. V was shortened by 0 bases and J by 5 bases, with 8 bases between the two germline ends. Together with reference TRBV9 and TRBJ2-5, the CDR3 gives the full variable domain: DSGVTQTPKHLITATGQRVTLRCSPRSGDLSVYWYQQSLDQGLQFLIQYYNGEERAKGNILERFSAQQFPDLHSELNLSSLELGDSALYFCASSVGGLETQYFGPGTRLLVL.

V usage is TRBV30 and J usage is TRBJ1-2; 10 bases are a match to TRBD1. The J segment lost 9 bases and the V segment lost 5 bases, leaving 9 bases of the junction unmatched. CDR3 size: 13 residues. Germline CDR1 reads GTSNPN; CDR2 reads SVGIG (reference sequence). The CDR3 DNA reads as TGTGCCTGGGTTGACAGGGGGCGCACGCGCTACACCTTC. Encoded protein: CAWVDRGRTRYTF.

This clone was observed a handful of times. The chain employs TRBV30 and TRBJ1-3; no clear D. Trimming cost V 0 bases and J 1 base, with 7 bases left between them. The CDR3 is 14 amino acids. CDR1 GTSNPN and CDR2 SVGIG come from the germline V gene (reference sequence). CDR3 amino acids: CAWSVEGSGNTIYF. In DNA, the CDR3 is TGTGCCTGGAGTGTAGAGGGTTCTGGAAACACCATATATTTT.

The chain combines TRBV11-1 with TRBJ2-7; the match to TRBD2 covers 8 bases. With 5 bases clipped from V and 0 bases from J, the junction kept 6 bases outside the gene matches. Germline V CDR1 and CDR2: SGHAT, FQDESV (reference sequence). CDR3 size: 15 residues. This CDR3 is CASSPLRGGSYEQYF. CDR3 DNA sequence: TGTGCCAGCAGCCCGTTACGGGGGGGCTCCTACGAGCAGTACTTC. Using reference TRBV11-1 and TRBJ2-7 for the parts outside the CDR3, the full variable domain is EAEVAQSPRYKITEKSQAVAFWCDPISGHATLYWYRQILGQGPELLVQFQDESVVDDSQLPKDRFSAERLKGVDSTLKIQPAELGDSAMYLCASSPLRGGSYEQYFGPGTRLTVT.

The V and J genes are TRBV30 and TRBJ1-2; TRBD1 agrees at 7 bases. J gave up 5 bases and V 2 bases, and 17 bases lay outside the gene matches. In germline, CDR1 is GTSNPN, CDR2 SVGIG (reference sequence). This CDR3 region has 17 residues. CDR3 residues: CAWSLEPAGGSPYGYTF. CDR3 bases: TGTGCCTGGAGTCTAGAACCGGCAGGGGGAAGCCCGTATGGCTACACCTTC.

The CDR3 is CASSPTSIWETQYF. CDR3 bases: TGTGCCAGCAGCCCCACTAGCATCTGGGAGACCCAGTACTTC. J is TRBJ2-5 and V is TRBV7-2, with a possible D match to TRBD2 (6 bases). This CDR3 is 14 amino acids long. Trimming cost V 5 bases and J 5 bases, with 15 bases left between them. Germline CDR1 reads SGHTA; CDR2 reads FQGNSA.